The 32 T cell receptor beta chains reported below all come from one sample, sequenced in a study of T-cell reconstitution after alpha-beta-depleted transplantation in children. The TCRbeta library was prepared with unique molecular identifiers. From the PCR reads, TCRdb called clonotypes with MiXCR, one entry per CDR3 protein. The data contain under 450,000 distinct CDR3 sequences, roughly 17% of them singletons. The input for sequencing was PBMCs, mostly from graft donor cells, taken 360 days after TCRalphabeta/CD19-depleted stem cell transplant. The receptors were sampled from a boy in the first two years of life who had a stem cell transplant for Wiskott-Aldrich syndrome, so the T cells may come from the graft donor.

This clonotype was recorded many times. Here the CDR3 DNA reads TGCGCCAGCAGAGGACAGGGCTACAATGAGCAGTTCTTC. As protein: CASRGQGYNEQFF. This rearrangement joins TRBV5-1 to TRBJ2-1; 8 positions match TRBD1. The V gene end was trimmed by 5 bases and the J gene end by 3 bases; junction bases not matched to a gene: 1. Per the germline V gene, CDR1 is SGHRS and CDR2 is YFSETQ. The CDR3 contains 13 residues.

The CDR3 DNA follows: TGTGCCAGCAGCTTAAGGCAAGACACGTACTACGAGCAGTACTTC. Amino acid sequence: CASSLRQDTYYEQYF. The J gene is TRBJ2-7, the V gene TRBV11-2, with D unresolved. CDR3 length equals 15 residues. Between the trimmed V and J ends, which lost 2 bases and 3 bases, there was a span of 14 bases. Germline CDR1 reads SGHAT; CDR2 reads FQNNGV.

This clonotype was found a few times. The chain links TRBV6-5 to TRBJ1-1; D gene ambiguous. Trimming removed 0 bases at V and 4 bases at J, with 18 bases between. CDR3 length: 17 amino acids. Germline V gene sequence: CDR1 MNHEY, CDR2 SVGAGI. CDR3 DNA sequence: TGTGCCAGCAGTTACTCGAAGGTCGGACCCCTGGGCACTGAAGCTTTCTTT. Translation: CASSYSKVGPLGTEAFF.

CDR3 DNA sequence: TGTGCCAGCAGCTCCCAGGCGGGGGGGCGCACCGGGGAGCTGTTTTTT. Encoded protein: CASSSQAGGRTGELFF. The chain joins TRBV7-8 to TRBJ2-2; 9 nucleotides line up with TRBD2. The CDR3 totals 16 residues. J gave up 4 bases and V 4 bases, and 7 bases lay outside the gene matches. Germline V gives CDR1 SGHVS, CDR2 FQNEAQ. The full variable domain, rest sourced from reference TRBV7-8 and TRBJ2-2, is GAGVSQSPRYKVAKRGQDVALRCDPISGHVSLFWYQQALGQGPEFLTYFQNEAQLDKSGLPSDRFFAERPEGSVSTLKIQRTQQEDSAVYLCASSSQAGGRTGELFFGEGSRLTVL.

J is TRBJ2-1 and V is TRBV25-1, with TRBD2 identical over 7 bases. V dropped 3 bases and J dropped 1; count of bases not matched to a gene: 9. This CDR3 has 17 residues. Germline CDR1 and CDR2: MGHDK and SYGVNS. The DNA for the CDR3 is TGTGCCAGCAGTGAGTCTCCTGGGCGGGAGTCCTACAATGAGCAGTTCTTC. Its translation: CASSESPGRESYNEQFF.

A few counts support this clonotype. The genes are TRBV6-5 and TRBJ1-2; tentatively, D is TRBD1 (5 bases). Germline V gene sequence: CDR1 MNHEY, CDR2 SVGAGI. The CDR3 consists of 14 residues. V dropped 0 bases and J dropped 4 bases, with 9 bases sitting between them. The CDR3: CASSYSSGFYGYTF. The CDR3 coding sequence is TGTGCCAGCAGTTACTCGTCAGGGTTCTATGGCTACACCTTC.

The V and J genes are TRBV4-1 and TRBJ2-1; D is possibly TRBD2 (5 bases). V was cut by 1 base and J by 8 bases, with 15 bases left in between. The length of the CDR3 is 15 residues. Germline-derived CDR1 and CDR2 are MGHRA and YSYEKL. DNA of the CDR3: TGCGCCAGCAGCCAAGGAGGCAGGCGGGTCCATGAGCAGTTCTTC. Translating it yields CASSQGGRRVHEQFF.

The chain couples TRBV6-6 to TRBJ1-1; unclear D gene. Germline lookup yields CDR1 MNHNY and CDR2 SVGAGI (reference sequence). The CDR3 has 13 residues. Trimming pared 5 bases from V and 4 bases from J, leaving 11 bases between. CDR3 residues: CASSAPAGTEAFF. The DNA of the CDR3 is TGTGCCAGCAGTGCCCCAGCGGGCACTGAAGCTTTCTTT.

The CDR3 sequence: CASSGRGLSYEQYF. The CDR3, as DNA: TGTGCCAGCAGCGGAAGGGGGCTCTCCTACGAGCAGTACTTC. The chain links TRBV21-1 to TRBJ2-7; the D segment call TRBD1 is taken from the table without a DNA check. TRBV21-1 is shown as a pseudogene. The CDR3 totals 14 residues.

This clonotype was seen more than once but under ten times. The chain links TRBV24-1 to TRBJ1-6; D gene uncertain. This CDR3 contains 13 residues. Germline CDR1 and CDR2: KGHDR and SFDVKD. V lost 2 bases to trimming and J lost 13 bases, with 11 bases between them. The CDR3 bases are TGTGCCACCAGTGATTACTCGGGGTCGCCCCTCCACTTT. Amino acid sequence: CATSDYSGSPLHF.

The V and J genes are TRBV10-3 and TRBJ1-1; no clear D gene. This CDR3 contains 12 residues. V was cut by 3 bases and J by 10 bases, with 12 bases left in between. Germline V gene lookup returns CDR1 ENHRY and CDR2 SYGVKD. The CDR3 sequence: CAISDPRGGAFF. As DNA, the CDR3 is TGTGCCATCAGTGACCCCCGGGGTGGAGCTTTCTTT.

The chain uses TRBV20-1 and TRBJ2-5, with D uncertain. Trimming removed 6 bases at V and 3 bases at J, with 8 bases between. Germline loops: CDR1 DFQATT, CDR2 SNEGSKA (reference sequence). There are 11 residues in the CDR3. Written as DNA, the CDR3 is TGCAGTGCCGGGTTCGAAGAGACCCAGTACTTC. As protein: CSAGFEETQYF.

Notes on this clonotype: The germline gene is not matched at one end of the junction; a read error may be the cause. The chain employs TRBV7-9 and TRBJ2-1; D could derive from TRBD1 or TRBD2 (5 bases each). The CDR3 runs to 13 residues. Germline loops: CDR1 SEHNR, CDR2 FQNEAQ (reference sequence). The CDR3 protein is CASSSPGRPLWFF. As DNA, the CDR3 is TGTGCCAGTAGCTCTCCGGGACGTCCCCTATGGTTCTTC.

This clonotype has more than one count but fewer than ten. This chain uses TRBV20-1 with TRBJ2-7; 8 nucleotides line up with TRBD1. Germline CDR1 and CDR2: DFQATT and SNEGSKA (reference sequence). The V and J ends lost 3 bases and 5 bases, in that order; junction bases with no gene match: 6. The CDR3 spans 13 residues. The CDR3 loop reads CSASRQGRDEQYF. In DNA form, the CDR3 reads TGCAGTGCTAGTAGACAGGGGCGGGACGAGCAGTACTTC.

The chain has TRBV7-9 and TRBJ2-5; D unclear. CDR1 and CDR2 (germline): SEHNR, FQNEAQ (reference sequence). V lost 5 bases and J 7 bases, leaving 14 bases between the germline ends. There are 13 residues in the CDR3. In DNA, the CDR3 is TGTGCCAGCAGCCCGGGCACTGCCGGGACCCAGTACTTC. Protein: CASSPGTAGTQYF.

The rearrangement links TRBV29-1 to TRBJ2-1, with 9 bases aligning to TRBD1. The CDR3 is made up of 18 amino acids. The germline V gene encodes CDR1 SQVTM and CDR2 ANQGSEA. With V trimmed by 0 bases and J by 5 bases, 14 bases remained unmatched. CDR3 protein: CSVEDLKGAWDRDNEQFF. Written as DNA, the CDR3 is TGCAGCGTTGAAGACCTCAAGGGGGCCTGGGACAGGGACAATGAGCAGTTCTTC.

This clonotype appeared a few times. This chain connects TRBV24-1 to TRBJ2-2; D uncertain. V gave up 0 bases and J gave up 0 bases, with 10 bases separating them. Germline CDR1 KGHDR, CDR2 SFDVKD. This CDR3 spans 17 amino acids. This CDR3 is CATSDLHADSNTGELFF. In DNA form, the CDR3 reads TGTGCCACCAGTGATTTGCATGCGGATTCGAACACCGGGGAGCTGTTTTTT.

CDR3: CASSPRTSNYEQYF. CDR3 in DNA: TGTGCCAGCAGCCCGAGGACTAGCAACTACGAGCAGTACTTC. The gene calls are TRBV7-9 and TRBJ2-7, with 8 bases matching TRBD2. The trim removed 5 bases at V and 3 bases at J, leaving 6 bases unmatched. The CDR3 is 14 residues long. CDR1 and CDR2 from the germline V gene are SEHNR and FQNEAQ (reference sequence). The full variable domain, in which reference TRBV7-9 and TRBJ2-7 provide the parts outside the CDR3, is DTGVSQNPRHKITKRGQNVTFRCDPISEHNRLYWYRQTLGQGPEFLTYFQNEAQLEKSRLLSDRFSAERPKGSFSTLEIQRTEQGDSAMYLCASSPRTSNYEQYFGPGTRLTVT.

The chain joins TRBV20-1 to TRBJ2-3; TRBD2 matches at 11 bases. Germline CDR1 is DFQATT and CDR2 is SNEGSKA (reference sequence). The CDR3 runs to 15 residues. J gave up 4 bases and V 1 base, and 4 bases lay outside the gene matches. The CDR3 DNA reads TGCAGTGCTAGAGCACTAGCGGGAGTCCCAGATACGCAGTATTTT. Translation: CSARALAGVPDTQYF.

The sample holds a few counts of this clonotype. This chain links TRBV6-6 with TRBJ2-2; D is uncertain. V lost 6 bases and J 7 bases, leaving 3 bases between the germline ends. CDR1 and CDR2 (germline): MNHNY, SVGAGI (reference sequence). There are 10 residues in the CDR3. CDR3 nucleotide sequence: TGTGCCAGCAGGGACGGGGAGCTGTTTTTT. It codes for CASRDGELFF.

The chain recombines TRBV3-1 with TRBJ2-3; D might be TRBD1 or TRBD2, each matching 5 bases. Germline lookup yields CDR1 LGHDT and CDR2 YNNKEL (reference sequence). The CDR3 extends over 13 amino acids. The V end lost 1 base, the J end lost 8 bases, and 10 bases lay between the germline ends. The chain's CDR3 is CASSQAKRGTQYF. As DNA, the CDR3 is TGTGCCAGCAGCCAAGCGAAGAGGGGTACGCAGTATTTT.

The DNA for the CDR3 is TGTGCCAGCAGTGAAAGGGACACAGCCTACGAGCAGTACTTC. Translated, it gives CASSERDTAYEQYF. J is TRBJ2-7 and V is TRBV2; a weak D match, TRBD1 (6 bases). The CDR3 length is 14 residues. Trimming left V 2 bases short and J 2 bases short, with 10 bases between. CDR1 and CDR2 (germline): SNHLY, FYNNEI.

The V and J genes are TRBV28 and TRBJ2-3; D call uncertain. Germline loops: CDR1 MDHEN, CDR2 SYDVKM. The V end lost 7 bases, the J end lost 6 bases, and 32 bases lay between the germline ends. CDR3 length: 19 residues. As DNA, the CDR3 is TGTGCCAGCACCGATCAACGAGGTGGACGATCCCCTTACCGGGATACGCAGTATTTT. As protein: CASTDQRGGRSPYRDTQYF.

J is TRBJ2-1 and V is TRBV6-2 or TRBV6-3; D call uncertain. In germline, CDR1 is MNHEY, CDR2 SVGEGT. This CDR3 spans 13 amino acids. V gave up 6 bases and J gave up 4 bases, with 10 bases separating them. The CDR3 DNA is TGTGCCAGCAGAACTACCCAATACAATGAGCAGTTCTTC. Its protein product is CASRTTQYNEQFF.

The table lists this clonotype with many counts. The rearrangement uses TRBV7-9 and TRBJ2-7; D gene unclear. Trimming shortened V by 1 base and J by 3 bases, and 4 bases separated the two germline ends. This CDR3 region has 12 residues. In germline, CDR1 is SEHNR, CDR2 FQNEAQ (reference sequence). CDR3 sequence: CASSLDNYEQYF. Written as DNA, the CDR3 is TGTGCCAGCAGCTTAGACAACTACGAGCAGTACTTC.

The V gene is TRBV24-1, the J gene TRBJ2-5; D may be TRBD1 or TRBD2 (5 bases each). The CDR3 extends over 14 amino acids. Trimming shortened V by 4 bases and J by 5 bases, and 13 bases separated the two germline ends. The germline gives CDR1 KGHDR, CDR2 SFDVKD. The CDR3: CATSESGTGETQYF. CDR3 DNA: TGTGCCACCAGTGAATCCGGGACGGGGGAGACCCAGTACTTC.

The chain links TRBV12-3 or TRBV12-4 to TRBJ2-7; 7 nucleotides align to TRBD1. The CDR3 consists of 15 residues. Trimming took 1 base from V and 2 from J; bases not matched to a gene: 5. The CDR3, as DNA: TGTGCCAGCAGTTTAGGAGGGGGCCGCACCTACGAGCAGTACTTC. This sequence encodes CASSLGGGRTYEQYF.

The rearrangement uses TRBV4-1 and TRBJ2-5; D unclear. The CDR3 consists of 14 residues. Germline V gene lookup returns CDR1 MGHRA and CDR2 YSYEKL. V lost 4 bases, J lost 1 base, and 10 bases lay in between. For the CDR3, the DNA is TGCGCCAGCAGCCCGAGAGCGTTCCAAGAGACCCAGTACTTC. Its protein product is CASSPRAFQETQYF.

In this sample, this clonotype turned up a few times. The rearrangement joins TRBV20-1 to TRBJ1-4; D might be TRBD1 (6 bases). The CDR3 contains 16 residues. Germline loops: CDR1 DFQATT, CDR2 SNEGSKA (reference sequence). Trimming shortened V by 3 bases and J by 0 bases, and 14 bases separated the two germline ends. The CDR3 nucleotides are TGCAGTGCTAGCAGAAACAGGGCCCCAACTAATGAAAAACTGTTTTTT. Translation gives CSASRNRAPTNEKLFF.

This clonotype appeared a few times. The chain combines TRBV25-1 with TRBJ2-5; possibly TRBD2 for D (6 bases). Between the trimmed V and J ends, which lost 2 bases and 4 bases, there was a span of 14 bases. CDR3 length: 15 amino acids. Germline assignment: CDR1 MGHDK and CDR2 SYGVNS. In nucleotides, the CDR3 is TGTGCCAGCAGTGAAATCCTCGGCGGGGTAGAGACCCAGTACTTC. Its protein product is CASSEILGGVETQYF.

In its sample, this clonotype was seen once. This chain joins TRBV20-1 and TRBJ2-1; D gene ambiguous. The CDR3 has 13 residues. V was cut by 1 base and J by 7 bases, with 11 bases left in between. Germline V gives CDR1 DFQATT, CDR2 SNEGSKA (reference sequence). The CDR3 bases are TGCAGTGCTAGAGTCCCTAGAAGGAATGAGCAGTTCTTC. Translation: CSARVPRRNEQFF.

The chain links TRBV7-2 to TRBJ2-3; D may be TRBD1 or TRBD2 (5 bases each). V lost 6 bases and J lost 2, with 18 bases in between. Germline CDR1 SGHTA, CDR2 FQGNSA. The CDR3 extends over 16 amino acids. The DNA for the CDR3 is TGTGCCAGCAGTCCAAAGCCCGGGGCCCTCACAGATACGCAGTATTTT. Translating it yields CASSPKPGALTDTQYF. Combining the CDR3 with reference TRBV7-2 and TRBJ2-3 gives the whole variable domain GAGVSQSPSNKVTEKGKDVELRCDPISGHTALYWYRQSLGQGLEFLIYFQGNSAPDKSGLPSDRFSAERTGGSVSTLTIQRTQQEDSAVYLCASSPKPGALTDTQYFGPGTRLTVL.